This T cell receptor (beta chain) was sequenced in a study of T cell changes during pregnancy in multiple sclerosis. Germline CDR1 reads MNHEY; CDR2 reads SMNVEV (reference sequence). The CDR3 contains 15 residues. V lost 6 bases and J 3 bases, leaving 17 bases between the germline ends. This clone was found a few times. Produced via immunoSEQ multiplex PCR; TCRdb's table is partial and in-frame only. The data show 30,000 to 40,000 clones, about nine tenths seen once. The sequences come from CD8+ T cells from peripheral blood mononuclear cells, collected before pregnancy. The sequence was obtained from a female donor with multiple sclerosis, enrolled in a pregnancy study. The chain has TRBV27 and TRBJ1-2; D is perhaps TRBD1 (6 bases). The CDR3 loop reads CASRPDAGAYYGYTF. The CDR3 coding sequence is TGTGCCAGCAGACCAGACGCGGGGGCCTACTATGGCTACACCTTC.